A single sample gave rise to the 27 T cell receptor beta chains below, sequenced in a study of CXCR3-negative and CXCR3-positive naive CD8 T cells. General study results and limits: A higher hydrophobicity marked the TRB CDR3s of CXCR3-positive naive cells versus CXCR3-negative naive cells.

These receptors' antigens are unknown. TRB cDNA was prepared as libraries by UMI-labeled 5' RACE. TCRdb reprocessed the 5' RACE reads; each CDR3 protein has one entry and no DNA is given. Seen in this sample are around 110,000 distinct CDR3 sequences; the ten most common clones hold more than 0.3%. The sequenced material came from naive CXCR3+ CD8+ T cells from blood. Subset here: CD45RO-CCR7+CD27+CD95- naive CD8+ T cells expressing CXCR3 (TNR3+). The receptors stem from a human donor in good health. Some clones in this sample may be carry-over from other donors' samples.

The chain has TRBV28 and TRBJ2-3; TCRdb proposes TRBD1, but this gene call is untestable without DNA. The CDR3 totals 16 residues. In germline, CDR1 is MDHEN, CDR2 SYDVKM. CDR3 in amino acids: CASSFRGSLGTDTQYF. Full variable domain (remainder filled in from reference TRBV28 and TRBJ2-3): DVKVTQSSRYLVKRTGEKVFLECVQDMDHENMFWYRQDPGLGLRLIYFSYDVKMKEKGDIPEGYSVSREKKERFSLILESASTNQTSMYLCASSFRGSLGTDTQYFGPGTRLTVL.

The chain links TRBV7-9 to TRBJ2-1. Germline CDR1 reads SEHNR; CDR2 reads FQNEAQ (reference sequence). This CDR3 comprises 15 residues. The CDR3 loop reads CASNIAGESYNEQFF.

This sequence joins TRBV20-1 and TRBJ2-7; TCRdb's D call, TRBD1, is unchecked because there is no DNA. CDR3 length: 13 residues. Per germline, CDR1 DFQATT and CDR2 SNEGSKA (reference sequence). CDR3 sequence: CSTWGTGAYEQYF.

The genes are TRBV20-1 and TRBJ1-5; lacking DNA, the TRBD1 call made by TCRdb goes unchecked. The CDR3 totals 16 residues. The germline V gene has CDR1 DFQATT and CDR2 SNEGSKA (reference sequence). The chain's CDR3 is CSARGAGTESNQPQHF.

V and J are TRBV29-1 and TRBJ1-2. This CDR3 has 14 residues. CDR1 and CDR2 (germline): SQVTM, ANQGSEA. CDR3 in amino acids: CSVPGHYFNYGYTF.

The V and J genes are TRBV7-9 and TRBJ1-5. The CDR3 has 16 residues. Germline V gene lookup returns CDR1 SEHNR and CDR2 FQNEAQ (reference sequence). The CDR3 loop reads CASSLAQADLNQPQHF.

This sequence joins TRBV6-4 and TRBJ2-1. The germline V gene has CDR1 MRHNA and CDR2 SNTAGT. This CDR3 contains 13 residues. The CDR3: CASSDGPWNEQFF.

This rearrangement joins TRBV4-3 to TRBJ2-7; TCRdb's assignment of TRBD1 cannot be checked, as there is no DNA. This CDR3 has 16 residues. Germline loops: CDR1 LGHNA, CDR2 YSLEER. The chain's CDR3 is CASSQDRTGLAYEQYF.

J is TRBJ2-3 and V is TRBV4-3. Germline V CDR1 and CDR2: LGHNA, YSLEER. The CDR3 loop spans 14 amino acids. The CDR3 region is CASSQDRGTDTQYF.

The genes are TRBV20-1 and TRBJ2-2. From germline, CDR1 is DFQATT and CDR2 SNEGSKA (reference sequence). CDR3 size: 15 residues. The chain's CDR3 is CSARASELLIGELFF.

This chain uses TRBV7-2 with TRBJ2-5; TCRdb outputs TRBD1, but without DNA this stays unchecked. In germline, CDR1 is SGHTA, CDR2 FQGNSA. The length of the CDR3 is 15 residues. CDR3 region: CASSWGTGDGETQYF.

The genes are TRBV20-1 and TRBJ2-7; the D call of TRBD2 rests on TCRdb alone, since no DNA is present to check it. The CDR3 has 16 residues. The germline gives CDR1 DFQATT, CDR2 SNEGSKA (reference sequence). The CDR3 here is CSASGSQLLRSYEQYF.

The rearrangement links TRBV25-1 to TRBJ2-3; absent DNA, TCRdb's TRBD2 call cannot be checked. This CDR3 contains 20 residues. From germline, CDR1 is MGHDK and CDR2 SYGVNS. The CDR3 loop reads CASTPPRTSGRPPYTDTQYF.

V is TRBV12-3 or TRBV12-4 and J is TRBJ2-1. The CDR3 has 18 amino acids. The CDR3 sequence: CASSLYPMGTSSYNEQFF.

The chain is built from TRBV20-1 and TRBJ2-1. This CDR3 spans 14 amino acids. CDR1 and CDR2 (germline): DFQATT, SNEGSKA (reference sequence). The CDR3 loop is CSARDTGIYNEQFF.

CDR3 protein: CSVDLGDEQYF. The chain joins TRBV29-1 to TRBJ2-7; TCRdb picks TRBD2, but there is no DNA to check that call. Germline V CDR1 and CDR2: SQVTM, ANQGSEA. This CDR3 is built from 11 residues.

The J gene is TRBJ1-1, the V gene TRBV12-3 or TRBV12-4. This CDR3 comprises 15 residues. CDR3 in amino acids: CASSLGPGKNTEAFF.

This sequence joins TRBV7-3 and TRBJ2-2. The CDR3 has 13 residues. Per germline, CDR1 SGHTA and CDR2 FQGTGA. CDR3 amino acids: CASSLRTDGELFF.

The chain employs TRBV19 and TRBJ2-1. Per the germline V gene, CDR1 is LNHDA and CDR2 is SQIVND (reference sequence). The CDR3 runs to 13 residues. CDR3 in amino acids: CASSMSSYNEQFF.

The chain recombines TRBV5-1 with TRBJ2-7; as DNA is missing, the TRBD1 call by TCRdb cannot be tested. CDR1 and CDR2 (germline): SGHRS, YFSETQ. The CDR3 length is 17 residues. CDR3: CASSLEGTGGSVWEQYF.

V is TRBV7-2 and J is TRBJ2-2. Per the germline V gene, CDR1 is SGHTA and CDR2 is FQGNSA. The CDR3 has 14 residues. The CDR3 sequence: CASSLALQTGELFF.

The CDR3 spells CASSFPAGGEAKAFF. This sequence joins TRBV12-3 or TRBV12-4 and TRBJ1-1; TCRdb's assignment of TRBD1 cannot be checked, as there is no DNA. The CDR3 is 15 residues long.

V gene TRBV5-1 combines with J gene TRBJ1-4; there is no DNA to check the TCRdb D call of TRBD1. The CDR3 runs to 20 residues. Germline CDR1 and CDR2: SGHRS and YFSETQ. The CDR3 spells CASSLTGTGGYDTTNEKLFF.

The rearrangement links TRBV6-5 to TRBJ1-1. Germline assignment: CDR1 MNHEY and CDR2 SVGAGI. The CDR3 runs 13 residues. The CDR3 is CASSYRSGTEAFF.

This chain links TRBV9 with TRBJ2-3. The CDR3 is 13 amino acids. Germline lookup yields CDR1 SGDLS and CDR2 YYNGEE. CDR3 sequence: CASSPENTDTQYF.

This chain connects TRBV15 to TRBJ2-3. The CDR3 is 12 amino acids. Looked up from germline, CDR1 is LNHNV and CDR2 is YYDKDF (reference sequence). This CDR3 reads CATSRETDTQYF.

This chain joins TRBV28 and TRBJ2-1. This CDR3 contains 16 residues. Germline V gene lookup returns CDR1 MDHEN and CDR2 SYDVKM. This CDR3 reads CASSLEAGASYNEQFF.